The 32 T cell receptor beta chains below all came from one sample that was sequenced in a study of blood T cell repertoires in COVID-19. The table came from immunoSEQ multiplex PCR; TCRdb's copy has only in-frame clones and leaves some out. The repertoire holds almost 350,000 clones, with roughly nine tenths as singletons. Sequenced input: peripheral blood. These TCRs come from a woman aged 55-70 years with COVID-19, enrolled during active disease.

The chain couples TRBV28 to TRBJ2-7, with 7 bases that match TRBD1. The CDR3 has 16 residues. Trimming removed 5 bases from V and 4 bases from J; junction bases left unmatched: 14. Germline V gene sequence: CDR1 MDHEN, CDR2 SYDVKM. CDR3 coding DNA: TGTGCCAGCAGTGCTATCGGACAGGAGCACCCTTACGAGCAGTACTTC. It yields the protein CASSAIGQEHPYEQYF.

The gene calls are TRBV6-1 and TRBJ1-5; D gene unclear. The CDR3 runs 13 residues. Between the trimmed V and J ends, which lost 1 base and 7 bases, there was a span of 8 bases. Germline-derived CDR1 and CDR2 are MNHNS and SASEGT. Written as DNA, the CDR3 is TGTGCCAGCAGTGAAGGGGCTTGGCAGCCCCAGCATTTT. Translated, it gives CASSEGAWQPQHF.

As concerns this clone: The germline gene is not matched at one end of the junction; a read error may be the cause. This CDR3 is CVSSLVRGSTDTQYF. The DNA of the CDR3 is TGCGTCAGCAGCTTGGTGCGGGGTAGCACAGATACGCAGTATTTT. The chain is built from TRBV5-1 and TRBJ2-3; a possible D gene is TRBD2 (6 bases). The CDR3 spans 15 residues. Germline values: CDR1 SGHRS, CDR2 YFSETQ.

This chain connects TRBV3-1 (or the pseudogene TRBV3-2) to TRBJ2-7; D call uncertain. The V and J ends lost 1 base and 2 bases respectively, with 12 bases between them. The CDR3 is 15 residues long. Germline CDR1 is LGHDT and CDR2 is YNNKEL (reference sequence). The CDR3 nucleotides are TGTGCCAGCAGCCAAGGCGGTCTCGAACCCTACGAGCAGTACTTC. Translation: CASSQGGLEPYEQYF.

The chain combines TRBV7-3 with TRBJ1-1; no clear D. Germline CDR1 and CDR2: SGHTA and FQGTGA. Trimming left V 5 bases short and J 1 base short, with 8 bases between. There are 13 residues in the CDR3. The CDR3 loop is CASSLQANTEAFF. CDR3 in DNA: TGTGCCAGCAGCCTTCAAGCGAACACTGAAGCTTTCTTT. The full variable domain, completed using reference TRBV7-3 and TRBJ1-1, is GAGVSQTPSNKVTEKGKYVELRCDPISGHTALYWYRQSLGQGPEFLIYFQGTGAADDSGLPNDRFFAVRPEGSVSTLKIQRTERGDSAVYLCASSLQANTEAFFGQGTRLTVV.

The chain recombines TRBV7-2 with TRBJ1-5; weak D call: TRBD1 (5 bases). Trimming pared 2 bases from V and 3 bases from J, leaving 8 bases between. The CDR3 spans 14 residues. CDR1 is SGHTA, CDR2 FQGNSA, per germline. The CDR3 DNA is TGTGCCAGCAGCTTAAGGGGATACAATCAGCCCCAGCATTTT. This translates into CASSLRGYNQPQHF. Combining the CDR3 with reference TRBV7-2 and TRBJ1-5 gives the whole variable domain GAGVSQSPSNKVTEKGKDVELRCDPISGHTALYWYRQSLGQGLEFLIYFQGNSAPDKSGLPSDRFSAERTGGSVSTLTIQRTQQEDSAVYLCASSLRGYNQPQHFGDGTRLSIL.

This chain links TRBV25-1 with TRBJ2-2; no firm D call. Between the trimmed V and J ends, which lost 7 bases and 0 bases, there was a span of 6 bases. This CDR3 is built from 13 residues. CDR1 and CDR2 from the germline V gene are MGHDK and SYGVNS. CDR3 nucleotide sequence: TGTGCCAGCACGGTCCCGAACACCGGGGAGCTGTTTTTT. This translates into CASTVPNTGELFF.

The V call is TRBV11-2, the J call TRBJ2-3; TRBD2 agrees at 10 bases. Germline trimming cut 5 bases from V and 5 bases from J; bases unmatched to any gene: 10. The CDR3 is 16 residues long. Germline CDR1 reads SGHAT; CDR2 reads FQNNGV. CDR3 sequence reads: CASSGYTSGDRDTQYF. CDR3 in DNA: TGTGCCAGCAGCGGCTACACTAGCGGGGATCGAGATACGCAGTATTTT. Complete variable domain (other parts from reference TRBV11-2 and TRBJ2-3): EAGVAQSPRYKIIEKRQSVAFWCNPISGHATLYWYQQILGQGPKLLIQFQNNGVVDDSQLPKDRFSAERLKGVDSTLKIQPAKLEDSAVYLCASSGYTSGDRDTQYFGPGTRLTVL.

The CDR3, as DNA: TGTGCCAGCAGTTACGGTCCGGGAATCACTGAAGCTTTCTTT. Encoded protein: CASSYGPGITEAFF. The chain has TRBV6-6 and TRBJ1-1; D remains unclear. The CDR3 consists of 14 residues. Germline lookup yields CDR1 MNHNY and CDR2 SVGAGI (reference sequence). Trimming cost V 2 bases and J 4 bases, with 11 bases left between them.

This rearrangement joins TRBV4-1 to TRBJ2-2, with 8 nucleotides matching TRBD2. The junction had 6 bases not matched to a gene; V was cut back by 1 base and J by 2 bases. This CDR3 is built from 17 residues. CDR1 is MGHRA, CDR2 YSYEKL, per germline. The CDR3 DNA sequence: TGCGCCAGCAGCCAAGGCTCGCGGGGGGCTAACACCGGGGAGCTGTTTTTT. As protein: CASSQGSRGANTGELFF.

This chain joins TRBV7-9 and TRBJ1-1, with 10 bases identical to TRBD1. Trimming removed 1 base from V and 5 bases from J; junction bases left unmatched: 10. The CDR3 totals 17 residues. Germline V gene sequence: CDR1 SEHNR, CDR2 FQNEAQ (reference sequence). The CDR3 region is CASSLDPGQGKGTEAFF. As DNA, the CDR3 is TGTGCCAGCAGCTTAGACCCGGGACAGGGGAAGGGGACTGAAGCTTTCTTT.

The chain employs TRBV6-5 and TRBJ1-4; 9 bases agree with TRBD1. The V gene end was trimmed by 5 bases and the J gene end by 10 bases; junction bases not matched to a gene: 8. Germline CDR1 MNHEY, CDR2 SVGAGI. The CDR3 is 14 amino acids. CDR3 nucleotide sequence: TGTGCCAGCAGTCGAGGGACAGGGCAGACAAAACTGTTTTTT. This codes for CASSRGTGQTKLFF.

The chain couples TRBV11-2 to TRBJ1-4; D unresolved. CDR3 length: 16 residues. Germline V gene sequence: CDR1 SGHAT, CDR2 FQNNGV. Trimming left V 1 base short and J 0 bases short, with 9 bases between. The CDR3 sequence: CASSLAGQTTNEKLFF. The CDR3 nucleotides are TGTGCCAGCAGCTTAGCTGGGCAGACAACTAATGAAAAACTGTTTTTT.

The DNA for the CDR3 is TGTGCCAGCAGTGAAAACAGGGCCCAGCCCCAGCATTTT. This codes for CASSENRAQPQHF. The chain has TRBV2 and TRBJ1-5; D may be TRBD1 (6 bases). The CDR3 spans 13 residues. V dropped 2 bases and J dropped 7 bases, with 9 bases sitting between them. CDR1 SNHLY and CDR2 FYNNEI come from the germline V gene.

The CDR3 loop is CASSPSGSGGTNEQFF. The CDR3 DNA is TGTGCCAGCAGCCCCAGCGGTAGCGGGGGTACGAATGAGCAGTTCTTC. The chain uses TRBV4-2 and TRBJ2-1, with TRBD2 matching over 9 bases. V lost 4 bases, J lost 7 bases, and 11 bases stayed unmatched. Germline CDR1 reads LGHNA; CDR2 reads YNFKEQ. The CDR3 extends over 16 amino acids.

The rearrangement links TRBV28 to TRBJ2-7; D possibly corresponds to TRBD2 (5 bases). V was cut by 8 bases and J by 6 bases, with 17 bases left in between. Per the germline V gene, CDR1 is MDHEN and CDR2 is SYDVKM. The CDR3 length is 13 residues. CDR3 amino acids: CASSTGSSLEQYF. The CDR3 DNA sequence: TGTGCCAGCTCGACGGGGTCTTCCCTCGAGCAGTACTTC.

J is TRBJ2-1 and V is TRBV6-1, with a weak D call TRBD1 (5 bases). This CDR3 is built from 13 residues. Trimming left V 2 bases short and J 12 bases short, with 14 bases between. Germline-derived CDR1 and CDR2 are MNHNS and SASEGT. DNA of the CDR3: TGTGCCAGCAGTGAACTCCTGCAGGGAAGGCAGTTCTTC. This gives the protein CASSELLQGRQFF.

The CDR3: CASSPGGARTEAFF. DNA for the CDR3: TGTGCCAGCAGCCCAGGGGGCGCGCGGACTGAAGCTTTCTTT. The genes are TRBV5-4 and TRBJ1-1, with 8 positions matching TRBD1. The ends lost 4 bases at V and 5 bases at J; junction bases unmatched: 7. Looked up from germline, CDR1 is SGHNT and CDR2 is YYREEE (reference sequence). The CDR3 contains 14 residues.

The chain couples TRBV7-9 to TRBJ2-2; TRBD1 matches at 7 bases. The V gene's germline CDR1 is SEHNR and CDR2 FQNEAQ (reference sequence). The CDR3 sequence is 15 residues long. V lost 7 bases and J lost 4; bases outside the gene matches: 9. The CDR3 nucleotides read TGTGCCAGCACCCGCGTAGGGGGCCTCACCGGGGAGCTGTTTTTT. It is translated as CASTRVGGLTGELFF.

The chain has TRBV19 and TRBJ1-1; D ambiguous. The CDR3 totals 12 residues. Germline V gene sequence: CDR1 LNHDA, CDR2 SQIVND (reference sequence). The V end lost 6 bases, the J end lost 2 bases, and 7 bases lay between the germline ends. CDR3 residues: CASSFVNTEAFF. In nucleotides, the CDR3 is TGTGCCAGTAGCTTTGTAAACACTGAAGCTTTCTTT.

The CDR3 loop is CASSEEGHLNSPLHF. The CDR3 bases are TGTGCCAGCAGTGAAGAAGGACACTTAAATTCACCCCTCCACTTT. The rearrangement links TRBV2 to TRBJ1-6; tentatively, D is TRBD1 (5 bases). The CDR3 consists of 15 residues. The V gene lost 1 base and the J gene lost 7 bases, with 11 bases spanning the gap. The germline V gene has CDR1 SNHLY and CDR2 FYNNEI.

A note on this clone: The sample has other DNA sequences that encode this CDR3 too. The chain uses TRBV18 and TRBJ1-1; 9 positions match TRBD1. The CDR3 is made up of 13 amino acids. CDR1 and CDR2 from the germline V gene are KGHSH and LQKENI. Trimming took 5 bases from V and 3 from J; bases not matched to a gene: 1. The CDR3 sequence is CASSRDRDTEAFF. The CDR3 region has the DNA TGTGCCAGCTCAAGGGACAGGGACACTGAAGCTTTCTTT.

The chain employs TRBV20-1 and TRBJ2-7; D is uncertain. V was cut by 4 bases and J by 5 bases, with 6 bases left in between. In germline, CDR1 is DFQATT, CDR2 SNEGSKA (reference sequence). The CDR3 length is 10 residues. CDR3 DNA: TGCAGTGCTATCGCGAACGAGCAGTACTTC. This codes for CSAIANEQYF.

The chain employs TRBV18 and TRBJ2-5, with 9 bases lining up with TRBD1. The V segment lost 3 bases and the J segment 3 bases; nucleotides outside the gene matches: 2. Looked up from germline, CDR1 is KGHSH and CDR2 is LQKENI. This CDR3 spans 14 amino acids. The CDR3 sequence: CASSPGQGKETQYF. CDR3 DNA sequence: TGTGCCAGCTCACCGGGACAGGGTAAAGAGACCCAGTACTTC. Filled out from reference TRBV18 and TRBJ2-5, the complete variable domain reads NAGVMQNPRHLVRRRGQEARLRCSPMKGHSHVYWYRQLPEEGLKFMVYLQKENIIDESGMPKERFSAEFPKEGPSILRIQQVVRGDSAAYFCASSPGQGKETQYFGPGTRLLVL.

The V call is TRBV5-1, the J call TRBJ1-2; the D is unclear. Germline lookup yields CDR1 SGHRS and CDR2 YFSETQ. With 1 base removed from V and 3 bases from J, the gap between germline ends came to 13 bases. The length of the CDR3 is 15 residues. The CDR3 loop is CASSLSASEDYGYTF. As DNA, the CDR3 is TGCGCCAGCAGCTTGTCCGCCAGCGAGGACTATGGCTACACCTTC.

The rearrangement links TRBV6-6 to TRBJ1-1, with a possible D match to TRBD1 (5 bases). Germline V CDR1 and CDR2: MNHNY, SVGAGI (reference sequence). Deletions cut 2 bases from V and 0 bases from J, with 13 bases between. CDR3 length: 16 amino acids. The CDR3 spells CASSYARQRMNTEAFF. CDR3 DNA sequence: TGTGCCAGCAGTTACGCCCGACAGAGGATGAACACTGAAGCTTTCTTT.

The V gene is TRBV7-3, the J gene TRBJ1-6; possibly TRBD1 for D (6 bases). V shed 0 bases and J shed 4 bases, with 10 bases lying between them. This CDR3 is 16 amino acids long. Germline CDR1 is SGHTA and CDR2 is FQGTGA. The CDR3 DNA is TGTGCCAGCAGCTTAACCGGGACACGATATAATTCACCCCTCCACTTT. This encodes CASSLTGTRYNSPLHF. Full variable domain (missing parts from reference TRBV7-3 and TRBJ1-6): GAGVSQTPSNKVTEKGKYVELRCDPISGHTALYWYRQSLGQGPEFLIYFQGTGAADDSGLPNDRFFAVRPEGSVSTLKIQRTERGDSAVYLCASSLTGTRYNSPLHFGNGTRLTVT.

This chain joins TRBV10-3 and TRBJ1-2; 7 bases align to TRBD1. V shed 3 bases, J shed 9 bases, and the junction held 13 bases outside the gene matches. Germline lookup yields CDR1 ENHRY and CDR2 SYGVKD. The CDR3 extends over 15 amino acids. The CDR3: CAISERFPGQMSYTF. The DNA for the CDR3 is TGTGCCATCAGTGAAAGGTTTCCGGGACAGATGAGCTACACCTTC.

The chain combines TRBV19 with TRBJ1-2; 7 bases agree with TRBD1. CDR1 and CDR2 from the germline V gene are LNHDA and SQIVND (reference sequence). With 5 bases clipped from V and 4 bases from J, the junction kept 13 bases outside the gene matches. The CDR3 covers 16 residues. CDR3 DNA: TGTGCCAGTAGTCCTAGGGACAGAAAAAGAACCTATGGCTACACCTTC. This codes for CASSPRDRKRTYGYTF.

The chain carries TRBV15 and TRBJ1-1, with 7 bases lining up with TRBD1. Germline V gene lookup returns CDR1 LNHNV and CDR2 YYDKDF (reference sequence). J was trimmed by 4 bases and V by 2 bases; bases with no gene match: 4. The CDR3 length is 14 residues. The CDR3 DNA sequence: TGTGCCACCAGCAGATGGCAGGGGGGCACTGAAGCTTTCTTT. Residues: CATSRWQGGTEAFF.

The gene calls are TRBV3-1 (or the pseudogene TRBV3-2) and TRBJ2-5; perhaps TRBD1 as D (6 bases). Germline loops: CDR1 LGHDT, CDR2 YNNKEL (reference sequence). The CDR3 loop spans 15 amino acids. V lost 1 base and J lost 2, with 11 bases in between. CDR3 DNA: TGTGCCAGCAGCCAAGTCACAGGGATACAAGAGACCCAGTACTTC. Translated, it gives CASSQVTGIQETQYF.

The rearrangement joins TRBV5-1 to TRBJ1-5, with 8 bases identical to TRBD1. Germline V gene lookup returns CDR1 SGHRS and CDR2 YFSETQ. With 3 bases clipped from V and 6 bases from J, the junction kept 5 bases outside the gene matches. This CDR3 comprises 14 residues. CDR3 loop: CASSSTGAGQPQHF. In DNA form, the CDR3 reads TGCGCCAGCAGCTCGACAGGGGCCGGTCAGCCCCAGCATTTT.